The 2 T cell receptor beta chains listed next were all sequenced from one sample in a study of CD8 T cells in Susac syndrome. Reverse transcription of roughly 0.5 to 1 ug RNA used random hexamers. TCRdb reprocessed the immunoSEQ multiplex PCR reads with MiXCR, giving one entry per CDR3 protein. Of 200,000 to 250,000 distinct CDR3 sequences listed, 80% to 95% are singletons. Sequenced sample: CD8+ T cells from PBMCs. Receptors originate from a human donor with multiple sclerosis.

The chain couples TRBV3-1 to TRBJ1-4, with D possibly TRBD1 on 5 matching bases. The germline V gene encodes CDR1 LGHDT and CDR2 YNNKEL (reference sequence). CDR3 length: 19 residues. Trimming pared 0 bases from V and 0 bases from J, leaving 17 bases between. CDR3 in amino acids: CASSQELWTTQTTNEKLFF. CDR3 bases: TGTGCCAGCAGCCAAGAACTTTGGACAACTCAAACAACTAATGAAAAACTGTTTTTT.

The chain's CDR3 is CASSGPPLYGYTF. The CDR3 DNA sequence: TGTGCCAGCAGTGGTCCGCCACTTTATGGCTACACCTTC. The chain employs TRBV25-1 and TRBJ1-2, with unresolved D. The germline V gene has CDR1 MGHDK and CDR2 SYGVNS. The V end was cut by 4 bases, the J end by 5 bases, with 11 bases between. The CDR3 loop spans 13 amino acids.